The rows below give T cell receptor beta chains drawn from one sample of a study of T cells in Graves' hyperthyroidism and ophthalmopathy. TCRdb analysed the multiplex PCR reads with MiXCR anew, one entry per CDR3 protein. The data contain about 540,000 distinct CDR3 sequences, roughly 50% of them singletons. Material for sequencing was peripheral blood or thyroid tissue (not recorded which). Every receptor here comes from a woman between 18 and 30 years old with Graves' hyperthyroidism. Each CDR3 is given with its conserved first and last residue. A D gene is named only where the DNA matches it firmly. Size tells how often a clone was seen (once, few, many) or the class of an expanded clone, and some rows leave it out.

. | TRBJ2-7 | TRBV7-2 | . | CASSQDLRVYEQYF | TGTGCCAGCAGCCAAGATCTGCGGGTCTACGAGCAGTACTTC
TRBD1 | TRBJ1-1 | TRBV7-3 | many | CASSPRQGERAFF | TGTGCCAGCAGCCCTCGACAGGGGGAGAGAGCTTTCTTT
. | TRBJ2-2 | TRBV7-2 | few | CASSLDPFTGELFF | TGTGCCAGCAGCTTAGATCCTTTTACCGGGGAGCTGTTTTTT
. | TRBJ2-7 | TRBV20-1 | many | CSAATHEQYF | TGCAGTGCAGCCACGCACGAGCAGTACTTC
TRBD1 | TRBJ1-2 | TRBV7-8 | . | CASSDPTTRTGSFYTF | TGTGCCAGCAGCGACCCTACAACAAGGACAGGCTCATTCTACACCTTC
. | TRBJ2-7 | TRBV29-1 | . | CSVEDLNYEQYF | TGCAGCGTTGAAGATCTGAACTACGAGCAGTACTTC
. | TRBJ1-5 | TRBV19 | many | CASSMGNTRQPQHF | TGTGCCAGTAGTATGGGGAACACGCGTCAGCCCCAGCATTTT
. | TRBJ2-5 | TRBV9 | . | CASSAWGGGRETQYF | TGTGCCAGCAGCGCATGGGGTGGGGGAAGGGAGACCCAGTACTTC
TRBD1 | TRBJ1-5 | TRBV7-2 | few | CASSQPGQLKPQHF | TGCGCCAGCAGCCAACCGGGACAGTTAAAGCCCCAGCATTTT
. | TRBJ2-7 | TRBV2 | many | CASSESRGPSYEQYF | TGTGCCAGCAGTGAATCAAGGGGACCCTCCTACGAGCAGTACTTC
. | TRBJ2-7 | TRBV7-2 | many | CASSLVRVSYEQYF | TGTGCCAGCAGCTTAGTCCGGGTCTCCTACGAGCAGTACTTC
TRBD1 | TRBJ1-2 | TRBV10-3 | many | CAISEPRQGVDGYTF | TGTGCCATCAGTGAGCCAAGGCAGGGGGTGGATGGCTACACCTTC
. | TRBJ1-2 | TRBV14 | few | CASSHKNNYGYTF | TGTGCCAGCAGCCACAAAAATAACTACGGCTACACCTTC
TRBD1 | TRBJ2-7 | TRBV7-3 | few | CASSQGQGLGEQYF | TGTGCCAGCAGCCAGGGACAGGGCCTAGGCGAGCAGTACTTC
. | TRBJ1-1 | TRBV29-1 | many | CSASPGPRTEAFF | TGCAGCGCTTCACCGGGACCGAGGACTGAAGCTTTCTTT
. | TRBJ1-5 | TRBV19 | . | CASRPTSWDSNQPQHF | TGTGCCAGTAGACCAACTTCTTGGGATAGCAATCAGCCCCAGCATTTT
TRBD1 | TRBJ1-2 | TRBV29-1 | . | CSVVPQGAYGAYGYTF | TGCAGCGTTGTTCCGCAGGGGGCCTACGGGGCGTATGGCTACACCTTC
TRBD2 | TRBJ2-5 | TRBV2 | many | CASTYLSGEQETQYF | TGTGCCAGCACTTACCTCAGCGGGGAGCAAGAGACCCAGTACTTC
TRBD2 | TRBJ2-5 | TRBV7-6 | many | CASSLGTSGPKETQYF | TGTGCCAGCAGCCTGGGGACTAGCGGACCTAAAGAGACCCAGTACTTC
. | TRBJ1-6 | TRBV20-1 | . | CSASLTGSSYNSPLHF | TGCAGTGCTAGTTTGACAGGAAGCTCCTATAATTCACCCCTCCACTTT